This record looks at one T cell receptor (beta chain) sequence and its context. Other nucleotide sequences from this sample produce the same CDR3. The data stem from a study of blood T cell repertoires in COVID-19. Study overall: T cells, B-cell-depleted T cells, or PBMCs supplied cDNA or gDNA.

Patients in Seattle were enrolled during active infection, then followed longitudinally. J lost 7 bases, V lost 3 bases, and 4 bases had no gene match. From germline, CDR1 is MNHEY and CDR2 SVGAGI. The CDR3 has 14 residues. Measured with immunoSEQ multiplex PCR; TCRdb has only the in-frame clones, and not every one. The sample records about 200,000 clones, 80% to 95% being singletons. Material for sequencing was peripheral blood. The origin of this receptor is a man in his fifties or sixties with COVID-19, enrolled during active disease. This chain uses TRBV6-5 with TRBJ1-2; TRBD1 aligns across 11 bases. CDR3 DNA: TGTGCCAGCAGTTATACGGGACAGGGGGTTGGCTACACCTTC. Its protein product is CASSYTGQGVGYTF.